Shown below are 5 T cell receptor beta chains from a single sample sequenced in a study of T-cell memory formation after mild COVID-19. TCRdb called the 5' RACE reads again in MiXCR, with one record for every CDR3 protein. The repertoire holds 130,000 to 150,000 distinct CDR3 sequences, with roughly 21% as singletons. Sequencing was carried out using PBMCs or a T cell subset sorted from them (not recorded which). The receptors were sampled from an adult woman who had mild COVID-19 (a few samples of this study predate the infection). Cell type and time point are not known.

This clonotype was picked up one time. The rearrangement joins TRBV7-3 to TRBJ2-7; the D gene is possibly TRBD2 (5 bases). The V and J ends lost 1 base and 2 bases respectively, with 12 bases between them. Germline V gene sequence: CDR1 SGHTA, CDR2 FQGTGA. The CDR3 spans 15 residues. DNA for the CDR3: TGTGCCAGCAGCTTAAACGGCGGAGCGGCCTACGAGCAGTACTTC. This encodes CASSLNGGAAYEQYF.

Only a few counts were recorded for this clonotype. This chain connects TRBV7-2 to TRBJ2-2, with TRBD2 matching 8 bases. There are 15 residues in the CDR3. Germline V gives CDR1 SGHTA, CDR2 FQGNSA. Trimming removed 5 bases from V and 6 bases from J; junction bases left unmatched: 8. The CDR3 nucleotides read TGTGCCAGCAGCCCCAATCCGGGACTAGCCGGGGAGCTGTTTTTT. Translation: CASSPNPGLAGELFF.

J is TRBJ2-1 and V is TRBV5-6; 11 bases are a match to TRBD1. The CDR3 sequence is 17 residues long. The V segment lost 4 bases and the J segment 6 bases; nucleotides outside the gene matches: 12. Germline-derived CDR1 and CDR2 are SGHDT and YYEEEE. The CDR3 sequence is CASSPWVRTGGFNEQFF. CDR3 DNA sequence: TGTGCCAGCAGCCCTTGGGTCCGGACAGGGGGCTTCAATGAGCAGTTCTTC.

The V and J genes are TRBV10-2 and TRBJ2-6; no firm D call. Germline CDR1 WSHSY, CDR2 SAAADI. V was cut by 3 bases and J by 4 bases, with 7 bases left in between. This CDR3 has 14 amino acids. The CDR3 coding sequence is TGCGCCAGCAGTGACCTGCCCGGGGCCAACGTCCTGACTTTC. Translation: CASSDLPGANVLTF.

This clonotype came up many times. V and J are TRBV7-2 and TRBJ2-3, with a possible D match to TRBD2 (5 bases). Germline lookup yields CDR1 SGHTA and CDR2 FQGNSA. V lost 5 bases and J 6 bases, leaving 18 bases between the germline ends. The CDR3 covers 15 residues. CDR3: CASSPLERRWDTQYF. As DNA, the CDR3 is TGTGCCAGCAGCCCCCTTGAAAGGAGGTGGGATACGCAGTATTTT.